Listed below are T cell receptor beta chains from one sample, sequenced in a study of T-cell reconstitution after alpha-beta-depleted transplantation in children. TCRdb re-derived calls from the PCR reads in MiXCR, one entry per CDR3 protein. The sample shows 500,000 to 650,000 distinct CDR3 sequences, roughly 13% of them seen only once. Here the sequenced sample was PBMCs, mostly from graft donor cells, taken 360 days after TCRalphabeta/CD19-depleted stem cell transplant. The receptor set was obtained from a male patient between 10 and 17 years old who had a stem cell transplant for acute myeloid leukemia, so the T cells may come from the graft donor. Each CDR3 is given with its conserved first and last residue. The D gene is left open where the match is weak. Size is stated for part of the rows, as once, few or many counts, or as a class when the clone is expanded.

D gene,V gene,clone size,J gene,CDR3 DNA,CDR3 protein
NA,TRBV7-6,few,TRBJ1-1,TGTGCCAGCAGCTTAGCGAGAAGGGCCGAAGCTTTCTTT,CASSLARRAEAFF
TRBD1,TRBV29-1,few,TRBJ1-2,TGCAGCGTGCCACCGGGACAGAAAAACTATGGCTACACCTTC,CSVPPGQKNYGYTF
NA,TRBV29-1,many,TRBJ2-1,TGCAGCGGACTCCTAGGGGGTGAGCAGTTCTTC,CSGLLGGEQFF
NA,TRBV7-9,few,TRBJ2-3,TGTGCCAGCAGCTTGGTAATAGCGAGAAATACGCAGTATTTT,CASSLVIARNTQYF
TRBD2,TRBV6-2/TRBV6-3,NA,TRBJ2-5,TGTGCCAGCAGAAGACCTGGACTAGCGGGAGGGGAAACCCAGTACTTC,CASRRPGLAGGETQYF
NA,TRBV7-2,NA,TRBJ1-2,TGTGCCAGCAGCTTATCCCGTCGAGGATATGGCTACACCTTC,CASSLSRRGYGYTF
NA,TRBV20-1,few,TRBJ1-1,TGCAGTGCCCCTGGGGGACCGGCTTTCTTT,CSAPGGPAFF
NA,TRBV11-1,few,TRBJ2-3,TGTGCCAGCAGCTTGTTGAGGCGAGATACGCAGTATTTT,CASSLLRRDTQYF
TRBD2,TRBV12-3/TRBV12-4,NA,TRBJ2-5,TGTGCCAGCAGTTTAAGGCTAGCGGGGGAGTCGTACCAAGAGACCCAGTACTTC,CASSLRLAGESYQETQYF
NA,TRBV7-6,many,TRBJ1-1,TGTGCCAGCAGCTTAGCGAAAGGGTCGAACACTGAAGCTTTCTTT,CASSLAKGSNTEAFF
TRBD2,TRBV7-2,NA,TRBJ2-7,TGTGCCAGCAGGTTAGCGGGAGTAAGGAACGAGCAGTACTTC,CASRLAGVRNEQYF
NA,TRBV27,few,TRBJ1-1,TGTGCCAGCAGTTACGGGCTGATGGGCACTGAAGCTTTCTTT,CASSYGLMGTEAFF
NA,TRBV10-3,few,TRBJ1-1,TGTGCCATCAGCGCAGCCACTGAAGCTTTCTTT,CAISAATEAFF
TRBD2,TRBV4-1,NA,TRBJ2-1,TGCGCCAGCAGCCAAATCAGTCAAGCGGGAGGGCCCTACAATGAGCAGTTCTTC,CASSQISQAGGPYNEQFF
NA,TRBV6-1,NA,TRBJ2-1,TGTGCCAGCACCGACCCACTAGAGCGGGTCTACAATGAGCAGTTCTTC,CASTDPLERVYNEQFF
TRBD1,TRBV6-2/TRBV6-3,NA,TRBJ1-2,TGTGCCAGCAGTCGACCCGGGACAGACTTCTATGGCTACACCTTC,CASSRPGTDFYGYTF
NA,TRBV7-2,many,TRBJ1-4,TGTGCCAGCAGCTTACAGGGGTTGGCTAATGAAAAACTGTTTTTT,CASSLQGLANEKLFF
TRBD2,TRBV29-1,few,TRBJ2-1,TGCAGCGTCCGACTAGCGGTAAACAATGAGCAGTTCTTC,CSVRLAVNNEQFF
TRBD2,TRBV4-3,many,TRBJ2-2,TGCGCCAGCAGCCAAGATGAGGCTAGCGGGAACACCGGGGAGCTGTTTTTT,CASSQDEASGNTGELFF
TRBD2,TRBV27,few,TRBJ2-7,TGTGCCAGCAGTCTAGCGGGCTTCCAGGGAGGGGAGCAGTACTTC,CASSLAGFQGGEQYF
NA,TRBV28,few,TRBJ2-3,TGTGCCAGCAGTTCACAGGGGAGGGAGACAGATACGCAGTATTTT,CASSSQGRETDTQYF
TRBD2,TRBV20-1,few,TRBJ2-6,TGCAGTGCTCCCGGCGGGAGGGCCCCCTCTGGGGCCAACGTCCTGACTTTC,CSAPGGRAPSGANVLTF
NA,TRBV6-5,NA,TRBJ2-7,TGTGCCAGCAGCCGCCTTGGCCTCGAGCAGTACTTC,CASSRLGLEQYF
TRBD2,TRBV12-3/TRBV12-4,NA,TRBJ2-1,TGTGCCAGCACACTAATAGCGGGAGGGTCCAATGAGCAGTTCTTC,CASTLIAGGSNEQFF
NA,TRBV12-3/TRBV12-4,few,TRBJ1-1,TGTGCCAGCAGTCCGCTACCGGGGGGCGCTGAAGCTTTCTTT,CASSPLPGGAEAFF
TRBD1,TRBV20-1,NA,TRBJ2-7,TGCAGTGCTGGGGACAGGGGCACCTACGAGCAGTACTTC,CSAGDRGTYEQYF
NA,TRBV7-9,many,TRBJ2-5,TGTGCCAGCAGCTTAGGCGCGGGTAGCCAAGAGACCCAGTACTTC,CASSLGAGSQETQYF
NA,TRBV29-1,many,TRBJ2-1,TGCAGCGTTGTCGGGAAGGGGAACTCCTACAATGAGCAGTTCTTC,CSVVGKGNSYNEQFF
NA,TRBV28,many,TRBJ2-5,TGTGCCAGCAGTTTTCACGGACAGTTAGAGACCCAGTACTTC,CASSFHGQLETQYF
TRBD2,TRBV20-1,many,TRBJ2-7,TGCAGTGCTAGATATGGGCTAGCGGGAGGGCCTTTAAACGAGCAGTACTTC,CSARYGLAGGPLNEQYF
TRBD1,TRBV7-8,NA,TRBJ2-7,TGTGCCAGCAGCTCCTTGGGACAGGGGGGAAACGAGCAGTACTTC,CASSSLGQGGNEQYF
NA,TRBV20-1,many,TRBJ2-1,TGCAGTGCTAGAGTGCCCGGGGGCCCATCCTACAATGAGCAGTTCTTC,CSARVPGGPSYNEQFF
NA,TRBV20-1,many,TRBJ2-7,TGCAGTGCTGACCTGGGCGGGGAGCAGTACTTC,CSADLGGEQYF
NA,TRBV9,few,TRBJ2-7,TGTGCCAGCAGCCCCCATTTGGTCAACGAGCAGTACTTC,CASSPHLVNEQYF
TRBD2,TRBV12-3/TRBV12-4,few,TRBJ2-7,TGTGCCAGCAGGCTAGCGGGAGGGATATCCTACGAGCAGTACTTC,CASRLAGGISYEQYF